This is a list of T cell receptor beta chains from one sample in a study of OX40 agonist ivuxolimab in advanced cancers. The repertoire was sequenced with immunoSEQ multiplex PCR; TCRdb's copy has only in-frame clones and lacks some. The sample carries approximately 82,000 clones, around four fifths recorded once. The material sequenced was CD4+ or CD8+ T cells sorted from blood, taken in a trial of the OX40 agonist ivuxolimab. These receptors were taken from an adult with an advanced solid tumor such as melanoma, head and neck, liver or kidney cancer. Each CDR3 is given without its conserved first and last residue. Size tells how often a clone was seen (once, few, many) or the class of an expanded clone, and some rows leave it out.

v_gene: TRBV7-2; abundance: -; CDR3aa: ASSLGQGWETQY
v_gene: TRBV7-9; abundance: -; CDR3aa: ASSAQGMGYYEQY
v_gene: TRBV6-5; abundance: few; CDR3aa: ASRAGTTPRGYT
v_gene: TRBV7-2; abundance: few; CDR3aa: ASSLVGQGADYT
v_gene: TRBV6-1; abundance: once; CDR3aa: ASNSRTGNYGYT
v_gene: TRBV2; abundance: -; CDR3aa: ASSGTGSSYNSPLH
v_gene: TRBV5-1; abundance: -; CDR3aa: ASSSNGGTDTQY
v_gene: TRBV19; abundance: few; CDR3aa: ASSIYWDSPLH
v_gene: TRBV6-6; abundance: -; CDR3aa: ASSATSWGTDTQY
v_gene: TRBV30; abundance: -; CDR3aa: AWSQTRGGYT
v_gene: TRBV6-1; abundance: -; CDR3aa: ATAPGWVSTDTQY
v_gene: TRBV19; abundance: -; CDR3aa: ASSNGDSLYEQY
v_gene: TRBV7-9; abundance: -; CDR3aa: ASSYLYGYT
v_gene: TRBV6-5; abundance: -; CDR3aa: ASSYWASFSTDTQY
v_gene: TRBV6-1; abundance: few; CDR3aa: ASSGEHWDYGYT
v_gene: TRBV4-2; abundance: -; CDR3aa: ASSQDWTGPTGELF
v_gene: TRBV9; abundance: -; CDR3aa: ASSVARLNTDTQY
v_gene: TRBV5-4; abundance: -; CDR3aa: ASRLQGGNEQF
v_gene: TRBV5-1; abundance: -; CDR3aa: ASSLVGNNEQF
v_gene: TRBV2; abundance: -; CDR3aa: ASSEQRDIRNQPQH
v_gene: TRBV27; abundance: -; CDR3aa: ASSLGRLAGVYEQY
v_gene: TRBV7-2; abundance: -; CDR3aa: ASSPGVSGGQETQY
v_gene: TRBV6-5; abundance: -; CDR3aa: ASRLQGRDTEAF
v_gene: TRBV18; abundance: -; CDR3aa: ASSPGPGGRSNQPQH
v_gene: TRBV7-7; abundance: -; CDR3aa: ASSLAAGAVYNEQF
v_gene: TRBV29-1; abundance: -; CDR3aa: SARRGWDTGELF
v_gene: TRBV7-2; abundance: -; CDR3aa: ASSVAGTVSYEQY
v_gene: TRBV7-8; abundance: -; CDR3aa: ASSLMGQASGNTIY
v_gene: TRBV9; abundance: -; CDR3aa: ASSVGQQGSPLH
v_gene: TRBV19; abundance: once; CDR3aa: ASSPGLADTDTQY
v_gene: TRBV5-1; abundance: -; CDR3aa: ASSPWGQAPTEAF
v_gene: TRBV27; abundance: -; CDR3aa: ASSPRGGRAGANVLT
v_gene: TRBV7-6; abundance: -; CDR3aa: ASSQDRGPSYEQY
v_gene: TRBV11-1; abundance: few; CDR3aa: ASSLLARLTDTQY
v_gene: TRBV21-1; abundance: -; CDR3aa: ASSKKGARF
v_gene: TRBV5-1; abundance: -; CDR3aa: ASSLSGGKLNTEAF
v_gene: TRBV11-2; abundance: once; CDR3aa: ASSPSVTGGQNIQY
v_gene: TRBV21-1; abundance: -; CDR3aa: ASNGTKVLETQY
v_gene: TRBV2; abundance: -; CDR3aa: ASSEFTSGTTDTQY
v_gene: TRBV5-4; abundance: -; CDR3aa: ASSLGGTLEEKLF
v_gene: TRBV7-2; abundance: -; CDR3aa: ASSLGLGRGPEQPQH
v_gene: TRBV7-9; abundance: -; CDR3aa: ASSFGGGYGYT
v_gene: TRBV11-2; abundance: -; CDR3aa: ASSFRGVGNNSPLH
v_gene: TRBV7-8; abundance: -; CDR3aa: ASSLVGGEGNQPQH
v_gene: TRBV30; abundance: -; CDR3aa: AWSVAQGTSYT
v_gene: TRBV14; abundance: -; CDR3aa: ASSQALFTDTQY
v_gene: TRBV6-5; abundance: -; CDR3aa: ASSYSLLADETQY
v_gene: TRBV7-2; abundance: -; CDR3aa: ASTPSYVYGYT
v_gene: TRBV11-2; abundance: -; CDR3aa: ASTLGGQGANEQF
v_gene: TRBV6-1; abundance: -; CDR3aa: ASSEMGRTEAF
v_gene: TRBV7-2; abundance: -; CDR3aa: ASSLTSGARQETQY
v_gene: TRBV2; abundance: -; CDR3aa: ASKGGKNTGELF
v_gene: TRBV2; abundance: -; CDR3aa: ASSFRTGFDYGYT
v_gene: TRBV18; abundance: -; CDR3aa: ASSPKETQY
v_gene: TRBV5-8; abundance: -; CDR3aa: ASSSPWASGGLDTQY
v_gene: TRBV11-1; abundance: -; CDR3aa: ASSLRSDTEAF
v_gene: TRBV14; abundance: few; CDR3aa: ASSPGQDTQY
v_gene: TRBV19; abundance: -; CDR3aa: ARDRALAKNIQY
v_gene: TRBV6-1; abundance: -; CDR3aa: ASTTVTVSEAF